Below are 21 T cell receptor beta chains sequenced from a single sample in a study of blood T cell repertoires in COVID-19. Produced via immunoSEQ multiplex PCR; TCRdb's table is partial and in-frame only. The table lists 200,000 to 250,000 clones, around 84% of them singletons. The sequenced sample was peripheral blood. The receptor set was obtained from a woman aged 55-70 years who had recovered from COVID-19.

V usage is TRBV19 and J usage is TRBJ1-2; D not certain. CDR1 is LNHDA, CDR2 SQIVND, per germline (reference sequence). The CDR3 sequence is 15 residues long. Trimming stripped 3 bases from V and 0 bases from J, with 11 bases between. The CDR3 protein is CASSMGLQTNYGYTF. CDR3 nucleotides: TGTGCCAGTAGTATGGGCCTACAGACTAACTATGGCTACACCTTC.

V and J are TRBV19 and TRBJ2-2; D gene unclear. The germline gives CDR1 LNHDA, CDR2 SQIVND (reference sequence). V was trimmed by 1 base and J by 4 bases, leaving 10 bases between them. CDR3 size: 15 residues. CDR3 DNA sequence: TGTGCCAGTAGTATAGTCGGAGCGATCACCGGGGAGCTGTTTTTT. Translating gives CASSIVGAITGELFF.

CDR3 in amino acids: CASSPRTGDYEQYF. The DNA for the CDR3 is TGTGCCAGCTCACCTCGGACAGGAGATTACGAGCAGTACTTC. The V gene is TRBV18, the J gene TRBJ2-7; 7 positions agree with TRBD1. CDR3 length: 14 amino acids. Trimming cost V 3 bases and J 4 bases; bases outside gene matches: 6. Germline-derived CDR1 and CDR2 are KGHSH and LQKENI.

The CDR3 DNA is TGTGCCAGCAGTCCAGGACAGGGAAGGAACACTGAAGCTTTCTTT. Translation gives CASSPGQGRNTEAFF. The V gene is TRBV27, the J gene TRBJ1-1; TRBD1 agrees at 8 bases. V dropped 5 bases and J dropped 1; count of bases not matched to a gene: 6. This CDR3 contains 15 residues. CDR1 MNHEY and CDR2 SMNVEV come from the germline V gene (reference sequence).

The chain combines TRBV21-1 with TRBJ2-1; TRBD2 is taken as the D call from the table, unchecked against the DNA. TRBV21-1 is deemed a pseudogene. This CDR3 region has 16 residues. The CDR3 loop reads CASSNLQRGGNNEQFF. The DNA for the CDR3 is TGTGCCAGCAGCAATCTCCAGCGGGGGGGCAACAATGAGCAGTTCTTC.

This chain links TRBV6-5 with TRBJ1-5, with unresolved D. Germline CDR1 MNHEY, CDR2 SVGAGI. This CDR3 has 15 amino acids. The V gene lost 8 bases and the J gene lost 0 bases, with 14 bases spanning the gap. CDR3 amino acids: CASHVAHYSNQPQHF. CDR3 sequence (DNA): TGTGCCAGCCATGTGGCCCACTATAGCAATCAGCCCCAGCATTTT.

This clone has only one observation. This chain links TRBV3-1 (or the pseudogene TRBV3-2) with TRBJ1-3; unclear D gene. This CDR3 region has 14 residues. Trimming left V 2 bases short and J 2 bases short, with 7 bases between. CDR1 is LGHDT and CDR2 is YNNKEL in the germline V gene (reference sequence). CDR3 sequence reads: CASSQRQAGNTIYF. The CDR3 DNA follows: TGTGCCAGCAGCCAACGCCAGGCTGGAAACACCATATATTTT.

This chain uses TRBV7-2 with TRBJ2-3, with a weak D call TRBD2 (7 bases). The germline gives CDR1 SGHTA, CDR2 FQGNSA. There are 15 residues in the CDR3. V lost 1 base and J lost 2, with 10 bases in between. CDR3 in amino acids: CASSLVGGATDTQYF. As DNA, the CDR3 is TGTGCCAGCAGCTTAGTGGGGGGGGCCACAGATACGCAGTATTTT.

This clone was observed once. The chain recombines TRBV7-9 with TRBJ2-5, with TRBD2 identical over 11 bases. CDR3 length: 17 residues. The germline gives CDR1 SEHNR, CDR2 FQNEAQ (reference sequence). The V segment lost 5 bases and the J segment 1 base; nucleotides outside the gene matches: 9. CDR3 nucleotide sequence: TGTGCCAGCAGCGCCACTAGCGGGGGTTGGGGCCAAGAGACCCAGTACTTC. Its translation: CASSATSGGWGQETQYF.

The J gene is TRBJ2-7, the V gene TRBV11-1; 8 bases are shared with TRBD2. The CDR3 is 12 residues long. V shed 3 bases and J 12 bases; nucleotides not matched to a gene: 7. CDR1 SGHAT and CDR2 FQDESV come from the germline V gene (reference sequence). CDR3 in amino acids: CASSFGKAGAYF. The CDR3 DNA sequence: TGTGCCAGCAGCTTCGGGAAAGCGGGGGCGTACTTC.

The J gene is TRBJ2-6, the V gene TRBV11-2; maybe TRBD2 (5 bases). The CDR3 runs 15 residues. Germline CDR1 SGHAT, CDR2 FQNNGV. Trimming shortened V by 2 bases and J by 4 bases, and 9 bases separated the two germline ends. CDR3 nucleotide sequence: TGTGCCAGCAGCTTAAGGTGGGAGGGGGCCAACGTCCTGACTTTC. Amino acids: CASSLRWEGANVLTF.

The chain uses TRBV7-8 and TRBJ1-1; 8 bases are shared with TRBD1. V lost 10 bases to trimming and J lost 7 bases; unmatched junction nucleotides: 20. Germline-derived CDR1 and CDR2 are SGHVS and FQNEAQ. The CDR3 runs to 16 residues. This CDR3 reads CATADPLFQGAGEAFF. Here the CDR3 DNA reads TGTGCCACCGCAGATCCTTTATTTCAGGGGGCGGGTGAAGCTTTCTTT.

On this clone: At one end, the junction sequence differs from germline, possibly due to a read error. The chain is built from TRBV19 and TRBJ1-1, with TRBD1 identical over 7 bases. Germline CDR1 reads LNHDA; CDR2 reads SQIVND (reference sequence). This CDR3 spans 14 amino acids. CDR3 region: CASSITGVKTEAFF. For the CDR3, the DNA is TGTGCCAGTAGTATAACAGGGGTGAAAACTGAAGCTTTCTTT. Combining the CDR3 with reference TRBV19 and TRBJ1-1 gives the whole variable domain DGGITQSPKYLFRKEGQNVTLSCEQNLNHDAMYWYRQDPGQGLRLIYYSQIVNDFQKGDIAEGYSVSREKKESFPLTVTSAQKNPTAFYLCASSITGVKTEAFFGQGTRLTVV.

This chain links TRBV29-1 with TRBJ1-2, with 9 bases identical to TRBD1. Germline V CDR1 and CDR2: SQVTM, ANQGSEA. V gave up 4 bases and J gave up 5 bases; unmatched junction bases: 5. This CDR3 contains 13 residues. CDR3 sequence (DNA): TGCAGCGTTGGTGGAGGACAGGGGTATGGCTACACCTTC. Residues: CSVGGGQGYGYTF.

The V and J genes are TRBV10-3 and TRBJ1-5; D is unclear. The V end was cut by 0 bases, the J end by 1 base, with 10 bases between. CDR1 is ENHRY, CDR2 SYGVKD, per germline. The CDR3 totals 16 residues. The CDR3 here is CAISESSTRSNQPQHF. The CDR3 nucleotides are TGTGCCATCAGTGAGTCGTCCACCCGGAGCAATCAGCCCCAGCATTTT.

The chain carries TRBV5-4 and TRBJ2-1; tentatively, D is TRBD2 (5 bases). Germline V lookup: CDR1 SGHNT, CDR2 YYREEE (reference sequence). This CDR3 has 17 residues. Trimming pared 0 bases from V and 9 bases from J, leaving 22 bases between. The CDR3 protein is CASSLVMSAQTSSEQFF. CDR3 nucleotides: TGTGCCAGCAGCTTGGTTATGTCCGCCCAAACTAGTAGTGAGCAGTTCTTC.

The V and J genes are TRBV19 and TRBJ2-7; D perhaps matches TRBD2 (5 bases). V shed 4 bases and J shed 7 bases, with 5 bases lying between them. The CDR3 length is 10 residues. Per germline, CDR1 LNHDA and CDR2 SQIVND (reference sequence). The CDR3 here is CASSKREQYF. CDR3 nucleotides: TGTGCCAGTAGTAAGCGGGAGCAGTACTTC.

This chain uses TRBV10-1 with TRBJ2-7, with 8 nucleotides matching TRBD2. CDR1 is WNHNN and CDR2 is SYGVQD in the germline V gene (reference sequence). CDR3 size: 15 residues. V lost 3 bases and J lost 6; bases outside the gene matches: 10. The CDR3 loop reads CASSESRGGQGEQYF. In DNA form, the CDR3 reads TGCGCCAGCAGTGAATCTCGCGGGGGGCAAGGCGAGCAGTACTTC.

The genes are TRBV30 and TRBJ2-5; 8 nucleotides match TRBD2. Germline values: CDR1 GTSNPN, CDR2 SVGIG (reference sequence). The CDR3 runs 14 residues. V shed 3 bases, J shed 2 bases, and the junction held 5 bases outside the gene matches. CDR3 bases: TGTGCCTGGAGAGTTAGCGGGGCACAAGAGACCCAGTACTTC. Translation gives CAWRVSGAQETQYF.

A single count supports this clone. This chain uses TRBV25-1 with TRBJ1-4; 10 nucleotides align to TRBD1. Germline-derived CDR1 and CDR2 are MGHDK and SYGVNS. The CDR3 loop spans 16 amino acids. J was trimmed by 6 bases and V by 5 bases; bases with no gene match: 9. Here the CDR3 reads CASSTHGTGDDEKLFF. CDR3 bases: TGTGCCAGCAGTACTCATGGGACAGGGGATGATGAAAAACTGTTTTTT.

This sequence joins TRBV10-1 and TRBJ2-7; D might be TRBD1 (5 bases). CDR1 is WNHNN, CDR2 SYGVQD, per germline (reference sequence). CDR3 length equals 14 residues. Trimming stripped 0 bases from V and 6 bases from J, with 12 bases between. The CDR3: CASSESGAGIEQYF. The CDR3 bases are TGCGCCAGCAGTGAGTCAGGGGCAGGGATCGAGCAGTACTTC.